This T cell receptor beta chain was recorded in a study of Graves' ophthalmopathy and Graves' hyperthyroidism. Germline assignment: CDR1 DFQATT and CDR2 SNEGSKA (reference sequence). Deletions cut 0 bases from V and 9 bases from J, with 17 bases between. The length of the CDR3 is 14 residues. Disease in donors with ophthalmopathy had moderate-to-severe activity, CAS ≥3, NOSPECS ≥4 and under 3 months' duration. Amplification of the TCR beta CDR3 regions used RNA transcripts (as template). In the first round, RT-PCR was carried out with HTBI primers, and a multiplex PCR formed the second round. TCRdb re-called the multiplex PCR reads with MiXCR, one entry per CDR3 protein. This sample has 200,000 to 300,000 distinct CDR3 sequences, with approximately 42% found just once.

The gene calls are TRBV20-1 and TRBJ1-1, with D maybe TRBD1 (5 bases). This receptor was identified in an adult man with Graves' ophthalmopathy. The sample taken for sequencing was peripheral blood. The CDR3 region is CSARDLGGDPKAFF. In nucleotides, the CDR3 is TGCAGTGCTAGAGATTTGGGGGGAGATCCGAAAGCTTTCTTT.